This TCR beta chain originates from a study of T cell changes during pregnancy in multiple sclerosis. The CDR3 contains 16 residues. From germline, CDR1 is MNHNS and CDR2 SASEGT. Trimming shortened V by 2 bases and J by 2 bases, and 15 bases separated the two germline ends. TCRdb's copy holds only in-frame clones and misses some; the assay was immunoSEQ multiplex PCR. The table includes some 38,000 clones, around 90% detected once. This clone has at least ten counts. This sequence was found in a female donor with multiple sclerosis, enrolled in a pregnancy study. The sequencing here drew on CD8+ T cells from peripheral blood mononuclear cells, taken after pregnancy. The chain uses TRBV6-1 and TRBJ1-2; possible D gene TRBD1, 5 bases. CDR3 coding DNA: TGTGCCAGCAGTGAATCGGTTGACAGTCCAAACTATGGCTACACCTTC. This encodes CASSESVDSPNYGYTF.